The clone carrying this T cell receptor beta chain was detected a few times. Antigen: not known. Time point here: baseline, week 1 (first vaccination visit). Sample treatment: pre-vaccination baseline after standard-of-care therapy. New IDH1-mutant, ATRX-lost WHO grade 3 or 4 astrocytomas occurred in donors. Trimming took off 4 bases at V and 4 bases at J, with 16 bases between the two ends. The CDR3 sequence is 15 residues long. Looked up from germline, CDR1 is MDHEN and CDR2 is SYDVKM. The data were produced by immunoSEQ multiplex PCR, yet TCRdb's version contains in-frame clones alone and is incomplete. The data show 50,000 or so clones, with 80% to 90% seen just once and roughly 2.4% held by the top ten. This record belongs to a study of a mutant IDH1 vaccine in newly diagnosed glioma. Study background: Those enrolled had earlier been treated with radiotherapy, temozolomide, or both, mostly both. The study, taken as a whole, reports: Of the patients, 80% to 95% had vaccine-induced immune responses. Any relationship between pseudoprogression and changes in top peripheral T cell clonotypes seemed absent.

This sample comprised PBMCs, obtained from a glioma patient treated with radiotherapy, temozolomide or both. The receptor was derived from a man aged 40-55 years with glioma. V and J are TRBV28 and TRBJ2-5, with TRBD1 as a possible D gene (6 bases). In DNA, the CDR3 is TGTGCCAGCAGTTCTGGGGGCCATTCAAGAGAGACCCAGTACTTC. Protein sequence: CASSSGGHSRETQYF.